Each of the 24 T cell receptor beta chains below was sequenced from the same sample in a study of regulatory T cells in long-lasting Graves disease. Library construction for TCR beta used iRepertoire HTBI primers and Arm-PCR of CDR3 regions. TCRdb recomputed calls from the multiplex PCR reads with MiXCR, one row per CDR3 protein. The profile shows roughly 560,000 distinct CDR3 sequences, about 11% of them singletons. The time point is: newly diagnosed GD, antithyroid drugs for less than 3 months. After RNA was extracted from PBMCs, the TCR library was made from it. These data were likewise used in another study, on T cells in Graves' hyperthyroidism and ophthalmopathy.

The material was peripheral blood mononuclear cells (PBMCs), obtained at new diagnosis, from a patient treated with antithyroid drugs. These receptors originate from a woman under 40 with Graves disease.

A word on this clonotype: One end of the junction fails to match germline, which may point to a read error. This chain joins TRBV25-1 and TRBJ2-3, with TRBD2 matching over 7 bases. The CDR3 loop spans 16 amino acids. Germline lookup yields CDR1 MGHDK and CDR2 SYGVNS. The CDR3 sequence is CASSETSLAVGDTRYF. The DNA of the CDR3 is TGTGCCAGCAGTGAAACTAGCCTAGCGGTAGGGGATACGCGGTATTTT.

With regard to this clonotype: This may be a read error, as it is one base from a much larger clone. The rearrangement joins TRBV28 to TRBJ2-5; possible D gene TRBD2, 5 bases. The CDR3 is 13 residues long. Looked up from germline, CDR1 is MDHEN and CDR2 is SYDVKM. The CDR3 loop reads CASSKLVQEAQYF. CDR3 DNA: TGTGCCAGCTCAAAACTAGTCCAAGAGGCCCAGTACTTC.

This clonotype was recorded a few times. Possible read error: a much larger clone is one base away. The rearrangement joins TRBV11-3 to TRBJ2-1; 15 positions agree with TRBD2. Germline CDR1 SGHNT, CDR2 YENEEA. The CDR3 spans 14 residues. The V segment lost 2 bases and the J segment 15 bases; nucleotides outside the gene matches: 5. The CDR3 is CASSLRTSGRVWFF. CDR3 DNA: TGTGCCAGCAGCTTAAGGACTAGCGGGAGGGTATGGTTCTTC.

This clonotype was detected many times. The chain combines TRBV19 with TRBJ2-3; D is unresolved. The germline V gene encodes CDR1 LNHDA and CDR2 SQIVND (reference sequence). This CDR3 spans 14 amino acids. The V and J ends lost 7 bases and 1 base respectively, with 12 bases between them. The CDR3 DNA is TGTGCCAGTAAGTGCCCGACGCGCACAGATACGCAGTATTTT. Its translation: CASKCPTRTDTQYF.

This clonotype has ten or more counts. CDR3 coding DNA: TGTGCCCTACGGACAGGGGCCTACGAGCAGTACTTC. This gives the protein CALRTGAYEQYF. J is TRBJ2-7 and V is TRBV2, with 9 positions matching TRBD1. Trimming took 11 bases from V and 2 from J; bases not matched to a gene: 4. Germline assignment: CDR1 SNHLY and CDR2 FYNNEI. The CDR3 length is 12 residues.

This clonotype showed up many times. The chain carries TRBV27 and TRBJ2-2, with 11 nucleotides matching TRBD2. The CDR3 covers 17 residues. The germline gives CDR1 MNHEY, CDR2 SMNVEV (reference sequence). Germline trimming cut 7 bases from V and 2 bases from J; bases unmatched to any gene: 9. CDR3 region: CASTLGLAELNTGELFF. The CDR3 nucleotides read TGTGCCAGCACCTTGGGACTAGCGGAACTTAACACCGGGGAGCTGTTTTTT.

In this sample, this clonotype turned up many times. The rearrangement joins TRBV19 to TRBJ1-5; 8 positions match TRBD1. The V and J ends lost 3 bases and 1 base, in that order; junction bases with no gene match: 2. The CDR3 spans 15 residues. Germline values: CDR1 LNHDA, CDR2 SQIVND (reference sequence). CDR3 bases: TGTGCCAGTAGTATGGCAGGGGGCAGCAATCAGCCCCAGCATTTT. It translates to CASSMAGGSNQPQHF.

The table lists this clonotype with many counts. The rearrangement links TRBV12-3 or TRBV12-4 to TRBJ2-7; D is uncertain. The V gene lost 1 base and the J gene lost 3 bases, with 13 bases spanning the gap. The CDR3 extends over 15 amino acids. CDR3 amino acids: CASSLVPSNVYEQYF. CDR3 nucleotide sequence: TGTGCCAGCAGTTTAGTACCTTCAAACGTCTACGAGCAGTACTTC.

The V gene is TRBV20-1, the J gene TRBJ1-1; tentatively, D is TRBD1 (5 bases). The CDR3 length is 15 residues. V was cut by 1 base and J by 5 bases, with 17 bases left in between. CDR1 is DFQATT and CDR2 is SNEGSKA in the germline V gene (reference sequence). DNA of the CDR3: TGCAGTGCTAGAGCAAATCCTTTCAGGGTAACTGAAGCTTTCTTT. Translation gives CSARANPFRVTEAFF.

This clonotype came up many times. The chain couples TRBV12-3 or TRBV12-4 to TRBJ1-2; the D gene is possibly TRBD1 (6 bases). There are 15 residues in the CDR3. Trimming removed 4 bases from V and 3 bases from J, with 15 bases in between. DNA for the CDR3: TGTGCCAGCAGTTCGGGGCCGGGGGCACACTATGGCTACACCTTC. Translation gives CASSSGPGAHYGYTF.

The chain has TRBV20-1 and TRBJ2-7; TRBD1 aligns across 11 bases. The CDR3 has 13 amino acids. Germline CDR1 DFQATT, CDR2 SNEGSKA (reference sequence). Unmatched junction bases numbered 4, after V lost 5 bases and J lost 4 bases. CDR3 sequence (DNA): TGCAGTGCTGAGGACAGGGGGCCGTACGAGCAGTACTTC. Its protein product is CSAEDRGPYEQYF.

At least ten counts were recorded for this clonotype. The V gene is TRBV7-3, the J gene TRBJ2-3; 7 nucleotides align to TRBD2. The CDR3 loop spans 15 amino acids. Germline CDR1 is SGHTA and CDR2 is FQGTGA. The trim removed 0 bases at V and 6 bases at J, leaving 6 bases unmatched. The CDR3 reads CASSLTGGSGDTQYF. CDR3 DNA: TGTGCCAGCAGCTTAACTGGCGGGAGCGGCGATACGCAGTATTTT. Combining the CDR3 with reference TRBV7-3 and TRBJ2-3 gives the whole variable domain GAGVSQTPSNKVTEKGKYVELRCDPISGHTALYWYRQSLGQGPEFLIYFQGTGAADDSGLPNDRFFAVRPEGSVSTLKIQRTERGDSAVYLCASSLTGGSGDTQYFGPGTRLTVL.

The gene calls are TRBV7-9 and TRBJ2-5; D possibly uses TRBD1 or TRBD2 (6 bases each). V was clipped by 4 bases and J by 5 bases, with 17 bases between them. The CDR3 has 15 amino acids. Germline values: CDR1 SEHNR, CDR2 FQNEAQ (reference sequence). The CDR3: CASSSPFLGGETQYF. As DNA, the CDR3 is TGTGCCAGCAGCTCCCCATTTTTAGGGGGGGAGACCCAGTACTTC.

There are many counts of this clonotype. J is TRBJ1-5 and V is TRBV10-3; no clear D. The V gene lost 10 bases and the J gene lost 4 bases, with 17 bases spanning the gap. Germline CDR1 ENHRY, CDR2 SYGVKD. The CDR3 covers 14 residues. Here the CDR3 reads CATLSSTANQPQHF. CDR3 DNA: TGTGCCACCCTATCAAGCACAGCTAATCAGCCCCAGCATTTT.

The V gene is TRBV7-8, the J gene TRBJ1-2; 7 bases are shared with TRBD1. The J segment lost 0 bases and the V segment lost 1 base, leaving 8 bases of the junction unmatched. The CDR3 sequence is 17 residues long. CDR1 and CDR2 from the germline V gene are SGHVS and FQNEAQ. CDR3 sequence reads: CASSLETGAHPNYGYTF. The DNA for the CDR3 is TGTGCCAGCAGCTTAGAAACAGGGGCGCACCCTAACTATGGCTACACCTTC.

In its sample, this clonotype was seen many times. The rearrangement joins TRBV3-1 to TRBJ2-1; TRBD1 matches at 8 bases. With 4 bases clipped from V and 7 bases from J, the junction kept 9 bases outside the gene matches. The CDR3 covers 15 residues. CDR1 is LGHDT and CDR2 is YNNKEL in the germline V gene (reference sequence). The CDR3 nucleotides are TGTGCCAGCAGCCGGCGGACAGGGCGGCGGAATGAGCAGTTCTTC. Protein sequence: CASSRRTGRRNEQFF.

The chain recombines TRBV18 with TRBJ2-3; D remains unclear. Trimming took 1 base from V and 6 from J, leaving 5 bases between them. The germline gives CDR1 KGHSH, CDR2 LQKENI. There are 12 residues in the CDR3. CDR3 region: CASSPRIDTQYF. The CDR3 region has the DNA TGTGCCAGCTCACCACGGATCGATACGCAGTATTTT.

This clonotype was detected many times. The DNA for the CDR3 is TGTGCCAGCAGTGAATGGGGGACAGGACGCTACGAGCAGTACTTC. Translation: CASSEWGTGRYEQYF. The chain couples TRBV6-1 to TRBJ2-7, with TRBD1 identical over 8 bases. The CDR3 length is 15 residues. V lost 2 bases to trimming and J lost 3 bases; unmatched junction nucleotides: 6. Per the germline V gene, CDR1 is MNHNS and CDR2 is SASEGT.

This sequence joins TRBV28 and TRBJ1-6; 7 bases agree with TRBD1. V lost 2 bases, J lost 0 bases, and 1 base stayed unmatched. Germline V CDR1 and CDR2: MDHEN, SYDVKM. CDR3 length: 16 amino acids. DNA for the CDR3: TGTGCCAGCAGTTTAGGGACAGTCTCCTATAATTCACCCCTCCACTTT. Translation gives CASSLGTVSYNSPLHF.

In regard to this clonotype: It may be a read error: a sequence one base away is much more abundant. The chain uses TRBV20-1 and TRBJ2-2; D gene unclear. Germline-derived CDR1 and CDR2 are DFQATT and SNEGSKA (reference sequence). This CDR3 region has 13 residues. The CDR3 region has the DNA TGCAGTGCTAGCCCCCAAAACACCTGGGAGCTGTTTTTT. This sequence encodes CSASPQNTWELFF.

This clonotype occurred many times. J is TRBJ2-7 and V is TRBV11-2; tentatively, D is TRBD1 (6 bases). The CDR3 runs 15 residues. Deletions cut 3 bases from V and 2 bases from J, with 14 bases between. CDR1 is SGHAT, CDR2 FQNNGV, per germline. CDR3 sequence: CASSLQTGMTYEQYF. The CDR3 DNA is TGTGCCAGCAGCTTGCAGACAGGAATGACCTACGAGCAGTACTTC.

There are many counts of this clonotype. CDR3 sequence reads: CASSFQAFTETQYF. The CDR3 DNA reads TGTGCCAGCAGTTTCCAGGCATTCACAGAGACCCAGTACTTC. This chain connects TRBV28 to TRBJ2-5; D ambiguous. Per the germline V gene, CDR1 is MDHEN and CDR2 is SYDVKM. V lost 3 bases, J lost 4 bases, and 12 bases lay in between. CDR3 length: 14 amino acids.

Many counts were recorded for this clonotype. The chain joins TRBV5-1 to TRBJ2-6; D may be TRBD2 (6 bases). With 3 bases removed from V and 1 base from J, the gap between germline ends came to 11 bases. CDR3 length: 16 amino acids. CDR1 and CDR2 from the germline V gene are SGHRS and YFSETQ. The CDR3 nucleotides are TGCGCCAGCAGCTGGGTGGAGGGATCTGGGGCCAACGTCCTGACTTTC. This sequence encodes CASSWVEGSGANVLTF.

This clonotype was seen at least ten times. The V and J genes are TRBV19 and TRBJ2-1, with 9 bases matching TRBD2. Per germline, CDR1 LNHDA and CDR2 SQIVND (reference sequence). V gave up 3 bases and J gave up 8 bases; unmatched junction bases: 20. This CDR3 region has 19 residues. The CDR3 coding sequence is TGTGCCAGTAGTATTAGGTCTAGCGGGACCCTGCCCATGATCGATGAGCAGTTCTTC. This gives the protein CASSIRSSGTLPMIDEQFF.